A selection of T cell receptor beta chains follows, all from one sample in a study of blood T cell repertoires in COVID-19. Measured with immunoSEQ multiplex PCR; TCRdb has only the in-frame clones, and not every one. Of approximately 200,000 clones in the sample, about 88% were seen once. The sample was peripheral blood. These receptor sequences come from a man between 65 and 80 years old with acute or convalescent COVID-19. Each CDR3 is given with its conserved first and last residue. D genes are given only for firm matches. For some rows the clone size is stated as once, few or many, or as a class when expanded; others skip it.

cdr3_nt,cdr3_aa,d_call,clone_size,j_call,v_call
TGTGCCAGCAGCTTAGCGGGGGGGTCTAGGGAGACCCAGTACTTC,CASSLAGGSRETQYF,TRBD2,NA,TRBJ2-5,TRBV11-2
TGCGCCACCAAGGAGGGAGACTCTTACAATGAGCAGTTCTTC,CATKEGDSYNEQFF,NA,NA,TRBJ2-1,TRBV5-1
TGTGCCAGCAGTTACTCTCCGGGACAGGGAGACGATGGCTACACCTTC,CASSYSPGQGDDGYTF,TRBD1,NA,TRBJ1-2,TRBV6-6
TGTGCCAGCAGCTTAACATACACCGGGGAGCTGTTTTTT,CASSLTYTGELFF,NA,NA,TRBJ2-2,TRBV7-2
TGTGCCACCAGTGATTTGGGGACAGGGGTAGGAGAGCAGTACTTC,CATSDLGTGVGEQYF,TRBD1,NA,TRBJ2-7,TRBV24-1
TGTGCCAGCAGCGTTTCTAGCGGCTTGAGCTCCTACAATGAGCAGTTCTTC,CASSVSSGLSSYNEQFF,TRBD2,NA,TRBJ2-1,TRBV7-6
TGTGCCAGTAGTCCAGGGGGGTCCTACGAGCAGTACTTC,CASSPGGSYEQYF,NA,once,TRBJ2-7,TRBV19
TGTGCCAGCAGCTTGGGACTAGCGGGAGTGGGAGATACGCAGTATTTT,CASSLGLAGVGDTQYF,TRBD2,NA,TRBJ2-3,TRBV7-2
TGTGCCAGCAGCTTTGAAGTAGGATCAGGCGCAGATACGCAGTATTTT,CASSFEVGSGADTQYF,NA,NA,TRBJ2-3,TRBV7-3
TGTGCCAGCAGCGTGAACCACGGGGGGACCGGGGAGCTGTTTTTT,CASSVNHGGTGELFF,TRBD2,NA,TRBJ2-2,TRBV6-4
TGTGCCAGCAGCTTCGACTTGTACCAAGAGACCCAGTACTTC,CASSFDLYQETQYF,NA,NA,TRBJ2-5,TRBV7-2
TGTGCCAGCAGTTATGGCGGGACCAGCTCCTACAATGAGCAGTTCTTC,CASSYGGTSSYNEQFF,NA,NA,TRBJ2-1,TRBV6-2/TRBV6-3
TGCGCCAGCAGCCAAGATCGCTGGAGCTCCTACGAGCAGTACTTC,CASSQDRWSSYEQYF,NA,NA,TRBJ2-7,TRBV4-3
TGTGCCAGCAGCCCCTCCGTACGGAGGGACGGCTACACCTTC,CASSPSVRRDGYTF,NA,NA,TRBJ1-2,TRBV9
TGCGCCAGCAGCTTCGGGGAGAACACTGAAGCTTTCTTT,CASSFGENTEAFF,NA,once,TRBJ1-1,TRBV5-1
TGTGCCAGCTCACCCCCTAATAGGGACAGGGGGTCCTACGAGCAGTACTTC,CASSPPNRDRGSYEQYF,TRBD1,NA,TRBJ2-7,TRBV18
TGCGCCAGCAGCTTGGGGACTAGCGCATCAAAGTGGGGCACCGGGGAGCTGTTTTTT,CASSLGTSASKWGTGELFF,TRBD2,NA,TRBJ2-2,TRBV5-1
TGTGCCAGCAGCGCCCTTGGACAGGTCCTTGGAAACACCATATATTTT,CASSALGQVLGNTIYF,TRBD1,NA,TRBJ1-3,TRBV9
TGCAGTGCTAGTGGGGCCCCGACAGGGGAGCAGCCCCAGCATTTT,CSASGAPTGEQPQHF,TRBD1,NA,TRBJ1-5,TRBV20-1
TGCGCCAGCAGCCAAGATCTGACGGGGACTAGCGTCTACAATGAGCAGTTCTTC,CASSQDLTGTSVYNEQFF,TRBD2,NA,TRBJ2-1,TRBV4-3
TGTGCCAGCAGCTTAGTGAGGGGGTCGAGGGTTTCACCCCTCCACTTT,CASSLVRGSRVSPLHF,NA,NA,TRBJ1-6,TRBV7-9
TGCGCCAGCAGCTTGGTGGGACAGTCCTACAATGAGCAGTTCTTC,CASSLVGQSYNEQFF,TRBD1,NA,TRBJ2-1,TRBV5-1
TGCGCCAGCAGCTTACCCACCGGAGATACGCAGTATTTT,CASSLPTGDTQYF,NA,few,TRBJ2-3,TRBV5-1
TGCAGCGTTGTTGCAGGCAACACCGGGGAGCTGTTTTTT,CSVVAGNTGELFF,NA,NA,TRBJ2-2,TRBV29-1
TGCGCCAGCAGTGAGTCGAGGGATACGCAGTATTTT,CASSESRDTQYF,NA,NA,TRBJ2-3,TRBV10-2
TGTGCCAGCAGCTGGACAGGGACCGGGAGCGAGCAGTTCTTC,CASSWTGTGSEQFF,TRBD1,NA,TRBJ2-1,TRBV6-4
TGTGCCAGCAGCCGTGGGGGGGTTTTGAACACTGAAGCTTTCTTT,CASSRGGVLNTEAFF,NA,NA,TRBJ1-1,TRBV27
TGCGCCAGCAGCATTGGACAGGAGAATCAGCCCCAGCATTTT,CASSIGQENQPQHF,TRBD1,NA,TRBJ1-5,TRBV5-1
TGCGCCAGCAGCCCGGACACCATAGCCAAAAACATTCAGTACTTC,CASSPDTIAKNIQYF,NA,NA,TRBJ2-4,TRBV5-1
TGCGCCAGCAGCTTGGGTCCAGGGTCTTGGTCTGAAGCTTTCTTT,CASSLGPGSWSEAFF,NA,NA,TRBJ1-1,TRBV5-1
TGCGCCAGCAGTCTGACAGATGGCTACACCTTC,CASSLTDGYTF,NA,NA,TRBJ1-2,TRBV23-1
TGTGCCAGTAGCGAGCAGACTAGCGGGAGAGGCACCGGGGAGCTGTTTTTT,CASSEQTSGRGTGELFF,TRBD2,NA,TRBJ2-2,TRBV19
TGTGCCAGCAGCCCAGGACAGACACACAATGAGCAGTTCTTC,CASSPGQTHNEQFF,NA,NA,TRBJ2-1,TRBV9